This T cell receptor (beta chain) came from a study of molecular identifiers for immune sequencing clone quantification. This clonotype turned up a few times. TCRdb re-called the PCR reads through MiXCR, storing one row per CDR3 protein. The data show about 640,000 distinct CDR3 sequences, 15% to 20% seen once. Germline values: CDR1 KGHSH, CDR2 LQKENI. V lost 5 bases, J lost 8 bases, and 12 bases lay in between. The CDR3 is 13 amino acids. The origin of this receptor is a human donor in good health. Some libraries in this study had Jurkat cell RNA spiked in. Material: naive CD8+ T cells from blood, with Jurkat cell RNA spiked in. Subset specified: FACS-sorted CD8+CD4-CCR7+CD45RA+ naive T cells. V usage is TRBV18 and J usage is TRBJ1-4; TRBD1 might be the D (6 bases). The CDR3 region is CASSTGWDEKLFF. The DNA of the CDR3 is TGTGCCAGCTCAACAGGGTGGGACGAAAAACTGTTTTTT. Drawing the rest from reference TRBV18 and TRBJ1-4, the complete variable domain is NAGVMQNPRHLVRRRGQEARLRCSPMKGHSHVYWYRQLPEEGLKFMVYLQKENIIDESGMPKERFSAEFPKEGPSILRIQQVVRGDSAAYFCASSTGWDEKLFFGSGTQLSVL.